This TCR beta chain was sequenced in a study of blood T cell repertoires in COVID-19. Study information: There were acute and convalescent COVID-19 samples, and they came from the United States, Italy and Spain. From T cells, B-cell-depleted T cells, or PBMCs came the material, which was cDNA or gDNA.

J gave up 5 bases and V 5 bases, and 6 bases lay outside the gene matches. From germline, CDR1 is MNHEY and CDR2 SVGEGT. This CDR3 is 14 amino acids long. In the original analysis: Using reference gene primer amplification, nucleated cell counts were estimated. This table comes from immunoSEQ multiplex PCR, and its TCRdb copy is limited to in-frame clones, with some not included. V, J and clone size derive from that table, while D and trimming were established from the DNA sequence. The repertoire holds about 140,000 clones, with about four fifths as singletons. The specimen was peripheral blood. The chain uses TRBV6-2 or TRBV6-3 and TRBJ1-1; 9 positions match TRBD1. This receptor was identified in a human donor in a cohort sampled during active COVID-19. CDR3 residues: CASSPGQGRTEAFF. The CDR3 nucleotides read TGTGCCAGCAGTCCGGGACAGGGAAGGACTGAAGCTTTCTTT.